This TCR beta chain was recorded in a study of CD8 T cells in Susac syndrome (dated by TCRdb to the late 2010s). Regarding the research as a whole: Among the sequenced Susac syndrome patients, six had clinically active disease and eight were in clinical remission. At the time of blood withdrawal, Susac syndrome patients were either therapy-naive, taking corticosteroids (with some also receiving IVIg), or on IVIg alone. The study used repertoire sequencing to test whether antigen drove CD8+ T cell activation and differentiation in Susac syndrome. The clonality of the CD8+ T cell repertoire was compared across approximately eleven healthy donors, roughly 14 Susac syndrome patients and 15 multiple sclerosis patients. Overall results and qualifications from the work: Clonal expansion was observed in Susac syndrome CD8+ repertoires, with the highest expansion in CD8+ TEMRA cells and greater expansion in clinically active than in remitting patients. Fewer than 20 Susac-specific public clones were identified in the total CD8+ repertoire, and several Susac-specific public clones were identified in the CD8+ TEMRA repertoire. The number of individuals in the TCR sequencing and HLA analysis was acknowledged as relatively small.

Peripheral blood CD8+ and CD4+ T cells from healthy donors, Susac syndrome patients and multiple sclerosis patients were profiled by high-throughput TCR beta sequencing. Susac syndrome patients met recently defined diagnostic criteria for definite or probable disease. Bulk CD8+ and CD4+ T cells were purified by magnetic negative isolation, while CD8+ TEMRA cells were enriched using FACS. Blood was drawn into EDTA tubes, processed within 24 hours, and PBMCs were isolated by density gradient centrifugation. PBMCs destined for TCR sequencing were cryopreserved in liquid nitrogen and later thawed in a 37 °C water bath. A purity of at least 90% was achieved for sorted or isolated CD4+, CD8+ and CD8+ TEMRA cells. RNA was extracted using the RNeasy kit, and roughly 0.45 to 1 ug of the RNA was reverse transcribed with random hexamers. The immunoSEQ multiplex PCR assay, which covers 54 Vbeta and 13 Jbeta segments, was used to amplify TCR beta CDR3 regions. To correct PCR amplification bias, a synthetic template baseline was used for both primer optimization and computational correction. The authors processed their data as follows. Reads were assigned to V, D and J genes according to IMGT and analyzed in immunoSEQ Analyzer, with only productive sequences retained. Clonality was computed as one minus Shannon entropy normalized by log2 of the number of productive unique sequences. Public and private clones were assessed among the 100 most prevalent clones of each patient and control. Susac-specific clones were defined as absent from healthy and MS cohorts, 1052 published viral clones and other ImmuneACCESS disease sequences. Starting from the raw public reads, TCRdb applied fastp trimming at Q25, assembled clones with MiXCR and retained in-frame beta chains. Identical CDR3 proteins give one entry, which carries the most common genes and DNA. For this entry, the V and J calls and clone size follow TCRdb and not the study's own pipeline. The sample yields 200,000 or so distinct CDR3 sequences; over 90% were counted once. Of the sample, less than 0.2% falls within the top ten clones.

As regards this clonotype: Its antigen remains undetermined. It has no much larger one-base neighbor in the sample; base qualities were not kept.

Material for sequencing was CD8+ T cells from PBMCs. The clonotype comes from a human donor with Susac syndrome.

The DNA sequence is given as TGTGCCAGCAGTACCGGACGAAAGGGGAACACTGAAGCTTTCTTT. Its coded protein is CASSTGRKGNTEAFF. Recombination connected TRBV12-3 or TRBV12-4 to TRBJ1-1; the D gene remains uncertain. The CDR3 runs 15 amino acids, cysteine and phenylalanine included. Left in the record is the CDR3 DNA by itself, 45 bases read in frame from the first base. Between the V and J ends, shortened by 5 bases and 1 base respectively, the junction contains 14 bases.